The 10 T cell receptor beta chains below all came from one sample that was sequenced in a study of siplizumab effects on memory and regulatory T cells. Sequenced by immunoSEQ multiplex PCR; TCRdb stores in-frame clones only, minus some. The sample lists some 100,000 clones; about 93% were seen once. The sequencing input was Tregs sorted from blood. All receptors come from a human donor in good health.

The chain has TRBV11-3 and TRBJ1-5; D remains unclear. Germline CDR1 is SGHNT and CDR2 is YENEEA. Trimming cost V 5 bases and J 5 bases, with 7 bases left between them. The CDR3 is 12 residues long. CDR3 in DNA: TGTGCCAGCAGCCCCCTTGATCAGCCCCAGCATTTT. Translating it yields CASSPLDQPQHF.

The V and J genes are TRBV6-5 and TRBJ2-5, with D possibly being TRBD2 (6 bases). Trimming took off 0 bases at V and 7 bases at J, with 12 bases between the two ends. From germline, CDR1 is MNHEY and CDR2 SVGAGI. This CDR3 has 14 residues. In DNA form, the CDR3 reads TGTGCCAGCAGTTACTCTATGGAGGGGTCGACCCAGTACTTC. Translation: CASSYSMEGSTQYF.

The chain joins TRBV28 to TRBJ1-2; a weak D match, TRBD1 (5 bases). The CDR3 has 14 amino acids. From germline, CDR1 is MDHEN and CDR2 SYDVKM. V dropped 6 bases and J dropped 5 bases, with 16 bases sitting between them. CDR3 in amino acids: CASRPRRALYGYTF. In DNA form, the CDR3 reads TGTGCCAGCAGACCACGCAGGGCACTATATGGCTACACCTTC.

The CDR3 region has the DNA TGTGCCAGCTCACCAAGATTACCGGGACTAGCGGGTCGCACAGATACGCAGTATTTT. Encoded protein: CASSPRLPGLAGRTDTQYF. The rearrangement uses TRBV18 and TRBJ2-3; 12 nucleotides line up with TRBD2. CDR1 is KGHSH and CDR2 is LQKENI in the germline V gene. Unmatched junction bases numbered 10, after V lost 2 bases and J lost 1 base. CDR3 length: 19 amino acids.

The rearrangement links TRBV10-3 to TRBJ2-2; TRBD2 agrees at 10 bases. CDR1 ENHRY and CDR2 SYGVKD come from the germline V gene. The J segment lost 3 bases and the V segment lost 8 bases, leaving 3 bases of the junction unmatched. CDR3 size: 14 residues. The CDR3 reads CAIRTSGDTGELFF. The DNA for the CDR3 is TGTGCCATCCGTACTAGCGGGGACACCGGGGAGCTGTTTTTT.

This clone was found once. The chain recombines TRBV7-6 with TRBJ1-1; TRBD1 might be the D (5 bases). The length of the CDR3 is 17 residues. The germline V gene has CDR1 SGHVS and CDR2 FNYEAQ. With 1 base removed from V and 2 bases from J, the gap between germline ends came to 17 bases. The chain's CDR3 is CASSLGQGPVINTEAFF. The CDR3 DNA sequence: TGTGCCAGCAGCTTAGGGCAGGGCCCCGTCATAAACACTGAAGCTTTCTTT.

V and J are TRBV7-9 and TRBJ2-3; 10 positions agree with TRBD1. Germline assignment: CDR1 SEHNR and CDR2 FQNEAQ (reference sequence). The CDR3 contains 15 residues. J gave up 4 bases and V 5 bases, and 6 bases lay outside the gene matches. The CDR3: CASSQGQGGPDTQYF. The CDR3 DNA reads as TGTGCCAGCAGCCAAGGACAGGGGGGCCCAGATACGCAGTATTTT.

This sequence joins TRBV5-4 and TRBJ1-2; D is unresolved. Germline CDR1 SGHNT, CDR2 YYREEE (reference sequence). V lost 4 bases, J lost 7 bases, and 8 bases lay in between. CDR3 length: 11 amino acids. The CDR3 loop is CASSKESGYTF. The CDR3, as DNA: TGTGCCAGCAGCAAGGAGAGTGGCTACACCTTC. The full variable domain, rest sourced from reference TRBV5-4 and TRBJ1-2, is ETGVTQSPTHLIKTRGQQVTLRCSSQSGHNTVSWYQQALGQGPQFIFQYYREEENGRGNFPPRFSGLQFPNYSSELNVNALELDDSALYLCASSKESGYTFGSGTRLTVV.

The chain joins TRBV11-3 to TRBJ2-3; D unclear. V lost 1 base and J 3 bases, leaving 17 bases between the germline ends. The germline V gene encodes CDR1 SGHNT and CDR2 YENEEA. This CDR3 contains 17 residues. The CDR3 region is CASSLARGVSTTDTQYF. As DNA, the CDR3 is TGTGCCAGCAGCTTAGCGCGAGGCGTATCTACGACAGATACGCAGTATTTT.

This sequence joins TRBV27 and TRBJ1-6; unclear D gene. The CDR3 covers 13 residues. Germline loops: CDR1 MNHEY, CDR2 SMNVEV (reference sequence). V gave up 1 base and J gave up 9 bases, with 7 bases separating them. DNA for the CDR3: TGTGCCAGCAGTTTATATATTCGTTCACCCCTCCACTTT. Protein product: CASSLYIRSPLHF.